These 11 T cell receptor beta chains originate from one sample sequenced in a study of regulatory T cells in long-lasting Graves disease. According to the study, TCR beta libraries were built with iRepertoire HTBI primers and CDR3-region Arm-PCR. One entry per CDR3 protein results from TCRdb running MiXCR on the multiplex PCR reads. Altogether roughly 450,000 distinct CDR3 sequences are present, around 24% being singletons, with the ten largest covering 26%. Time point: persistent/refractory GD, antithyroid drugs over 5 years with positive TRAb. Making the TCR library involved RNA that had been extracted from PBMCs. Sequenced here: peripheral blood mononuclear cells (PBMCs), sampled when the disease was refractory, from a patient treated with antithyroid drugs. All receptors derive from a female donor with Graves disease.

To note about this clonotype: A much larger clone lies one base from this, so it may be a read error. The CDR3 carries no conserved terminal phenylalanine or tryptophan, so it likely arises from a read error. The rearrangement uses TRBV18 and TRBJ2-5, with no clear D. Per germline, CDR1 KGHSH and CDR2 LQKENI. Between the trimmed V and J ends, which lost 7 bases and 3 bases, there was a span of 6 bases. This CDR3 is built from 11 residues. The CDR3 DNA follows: TGTGCCAGCTTGCAGAAAGAGACCCAGTACCTC. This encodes CASLQKETQYL.

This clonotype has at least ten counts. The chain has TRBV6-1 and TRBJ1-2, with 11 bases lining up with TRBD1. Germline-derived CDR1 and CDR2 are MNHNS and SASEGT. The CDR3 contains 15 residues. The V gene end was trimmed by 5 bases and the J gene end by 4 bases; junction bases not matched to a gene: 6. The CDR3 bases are TGTGCCAGCAGTCCATCCGGACAGGGGGCCTATGGCTACACCTTC. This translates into CASSPSGQGAYGYTF.

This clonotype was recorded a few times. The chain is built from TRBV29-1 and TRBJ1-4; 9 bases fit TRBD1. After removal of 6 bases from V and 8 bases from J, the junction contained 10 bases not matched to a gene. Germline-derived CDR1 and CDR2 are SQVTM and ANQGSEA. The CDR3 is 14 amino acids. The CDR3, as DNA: TGCAGCGTGGACACAGGGGGCGGTCGGGAAAAACTGTTTTTT. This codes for CSVDTGGGREKLFF.

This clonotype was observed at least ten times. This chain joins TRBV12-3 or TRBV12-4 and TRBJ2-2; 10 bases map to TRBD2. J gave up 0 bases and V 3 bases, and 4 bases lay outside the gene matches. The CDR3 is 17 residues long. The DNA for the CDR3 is TGTGCCAGCAGTTTTACTAGCGGGGTCGCGAACACCGGGGAGCTGTTTTTT. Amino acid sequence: CASSFTSGVANTGELFF.

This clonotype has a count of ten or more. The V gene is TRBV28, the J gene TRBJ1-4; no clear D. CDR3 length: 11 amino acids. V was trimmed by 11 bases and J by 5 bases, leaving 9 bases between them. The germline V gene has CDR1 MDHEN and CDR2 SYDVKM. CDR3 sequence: CAAERNEKLFF. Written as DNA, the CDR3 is TGTGCCGCGGAAAGAAATGAAAAACTGTTTTTT.

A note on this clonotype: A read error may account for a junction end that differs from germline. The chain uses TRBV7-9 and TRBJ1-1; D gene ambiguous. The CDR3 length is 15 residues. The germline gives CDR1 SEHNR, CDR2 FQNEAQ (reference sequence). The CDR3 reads CASSRPSEGRTEALF. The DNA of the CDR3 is TGTGCCAGCAGCCGACCTTCTGAGGGCCGCACTGAAGCCCTCTTT.

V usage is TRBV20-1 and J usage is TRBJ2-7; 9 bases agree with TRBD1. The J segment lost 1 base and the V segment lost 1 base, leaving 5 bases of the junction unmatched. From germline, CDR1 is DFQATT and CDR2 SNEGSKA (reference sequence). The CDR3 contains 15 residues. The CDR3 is CSARVGGQGSYEQYF. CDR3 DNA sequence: TGCAGTGCTAGAGTTGGTGGACAGGGGTCCTACGAGCAGTACTTC.

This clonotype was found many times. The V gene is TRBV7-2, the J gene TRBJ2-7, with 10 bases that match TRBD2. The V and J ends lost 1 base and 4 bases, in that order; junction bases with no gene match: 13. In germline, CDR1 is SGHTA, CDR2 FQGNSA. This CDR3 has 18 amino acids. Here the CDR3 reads CASSLEVRGSGRTYEQYF. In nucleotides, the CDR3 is TGTGCCAGCAGCTTAGAAGTTAGGGGTAGCGGGAGGACGTACGAGCAGTACTTC. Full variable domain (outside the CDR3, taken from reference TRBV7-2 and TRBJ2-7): GAGVSQSPSNKVTEKGKDVELRCDPISGHTALYWYRQSLGQGLEFLIYFQGNSAPDKSGLPSDRFSAERTGGSVSTLTIQRTQQEDSAVYLCASSLEVRGSGRTYEQYFGPGTRLTVT.

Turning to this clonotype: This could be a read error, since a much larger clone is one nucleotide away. CDR3 loop: CASSLYGAASIGHTF. The CDR3 coding sequence is TGTGCCAGCAGTTTATACGGCGCGGCTTCGATAGGCCACACCTTC. The V and J genes are TRBV28 and TRBJ1-2, with D hard to call. V was trimmed by 1 base and J by 12 bases, leaving 21 bases between them. CDR1 and CDR2 from the germline V gene are MDHEN and SYDVKM. The CDR3 contains 15 residues.

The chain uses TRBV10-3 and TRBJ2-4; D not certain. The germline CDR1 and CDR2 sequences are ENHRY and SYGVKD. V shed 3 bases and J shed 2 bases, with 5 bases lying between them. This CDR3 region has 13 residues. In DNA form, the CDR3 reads TGTGCCATCAGTGAAAGAACCAAAAACATTCAGTACTTC. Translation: CAISERTKNIQYF.

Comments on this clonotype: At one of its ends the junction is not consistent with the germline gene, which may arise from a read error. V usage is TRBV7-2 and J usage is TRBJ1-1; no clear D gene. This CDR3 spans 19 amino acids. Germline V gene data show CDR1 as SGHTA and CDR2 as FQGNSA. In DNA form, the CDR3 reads TGTGCCAGCAGCTTATTCCTCGATTTGATGAAAGACTCGGGCACTGGAGCTTTCTTT. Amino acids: CASSLFLDLMKDSGTGAFF.